The 24 T cell receptor beta chains below all came from one sample that was sequenced in a study of control samples from healthy donors and cancer patients. TCRdb keeps only in-frame clones here, not all; method: immunoSEQ multiplex PCR. The table lists around 30,000 clones, around 90% of them singletons. Sequencing was carried out using PBMCs. Every receptor here comes from a man in his fifties with lung cancer.

The chain uses TRBV5-1 and TRBJ2-3; perhaps TRBD2 as D (7 bases). CDR3 length: 14 residues. The V end was cut by 7 bases, the J end by 2 bases, with 14 bases between. CDR1 and CDR2 (germline): SGHRS, YFSETQ. This CDR3 reads CASGGGANTDTQYF. The CDR3 DNA reads TGCGCCAGCGGTGGGGGGGCTAACACAGATACGCAGTATTTT.

This clone was recorded once. The V and J genes are TRBV18 and TRBJ2-7; 7 bases are a match to TRBD1. In germline, CDR1 is KGHSH, CDR2 LQKENI. This CDR3 has 15 amino acids. With 4 bases clipped from V and 4 bases from J, the junction kept 10 bases outside the gene matches. This chain's CDR3 is CASSLRQGLGYEQYF. CDR3 sequence (DNA): TGTGCCAGCTCACTCAGACAGGGTCTCGGTTACGAGCAGTACTTC. The full variable domain, its missing parts supplied by reference TRBV18 and TRBJ2-7, is NAGVMQNPRHLVRRRGQEARLRCSPMKGHSHVYWYRQLPEEGLKFMVYLQKENIIDESGMPKERFSAEFPKEGPSILRIQQVVRGDSAAYFCASSLRQGLGYEQYFGPGTRLTVT.

The V gene is TRBV7-2, the J gene TRBJ2-3; D remains unclear. Germline V gives CDR1 SGHTA, CDR2 FQGNSA. V was trimmed by 1 base and J by 0 bases, leaving 5 bases between them. The CDR3 consists of 14 residues. The CDR3 here is CASSLGPSTDTQYF. DNA for the CDR3: TGTGCCAGCAGCTTAGGACCGAGCACAGATACGCAGTATTTT.

The chain links TRBV18 to TRBJ1-1; TRBD1 matches 10 bases. The CDR3 totals 15 residues. The trim removed 5 bases at V and 4 bases at J, leaving 7 bases unmatched. Germline CDR1 and CDR2: KGHSH and LQKENI. This CDR3 reads CASSDWTGGSTEAFF. For the CDR3, the DNA is TGTGCCAGCTCAGACTGGACAGGGGGGTCCACTGAAGCTTTCTTT.

The gene calls are TRBV19 and TRBJ2-5; 9 nucleotides line up with TRBD2. Trimming cost V 1 base and J 1 base; bases outside gene matches: 4. Germline V gene lookup returns CDR1 LNHDA and CDR2 SQIVND (reference sequence). The CDR3 contains 16 residues. CDR3 protein: CASSIGGSGGQETQYF. DNA of the CDR3: TGTGCCAGTAGTATAGGAGGTAGCGGGGGCCAAGAGACCCAGTACTTC.

CDR3 coding DNA: TGTGCCAGCAGCTCGGGATACGGGGAGCTGTTTTTT. It encodes CASSSGYGELFF. V gene TRBV28 combines with J gene TRBJ2-2; TRBD2 is a possible D gene (5 bases). Deletions cut 6 bases from V and 7 bases from J, with 9 bases between. CDR3 length equals 12 residues. The germline CDR1 and CDR2 sequences are MDHEN and SYDVKM.

The chain combines TRBV7-8 with TRBJ2-2, with D unresolved. V was cut by 3 bases and J by 6 bases, with 8 bases left in between. The CDR3 totals 13 residues. CDR1 is SGHVS, CDR2 FQNEAQ, per germline. This CDR3 is CASSFSVAGELFF. CDR3 bases: TGTGCCAGCAGCTTTTCCGTAGCCGGGGAGCTGTTTTTT.

The genes are TRBV29-1 and TRBJ1-1; a possible D gene is TRBD1 (6 bases). Germline assignment: CDR1 SQVTM and CDR2 ANQGSEA. The CDR3 spans 11 residues. Trimming pared 6 bases from V and 1 base from J, leaving 6 bases between. The chain's CDR3 is CSVTGNTEAFF. In nucleotides, the CDR3 is TGCAGCGTGACAGGGAACACTGAAGCTTTCTTT. Looking up the rest from reference TRBV29-1 and TRBJ1-1 gives the full variable domain: SAVISQKPSRDICQRGTSLTIQCQVDSQVTMMFWYRQQPGQSLTLIATANQGSEATYESGFVIDKFPISRPNLTFSTLTVSNMSPEDSSIYLCSVTGNTEAFFGQGTRLTVV.

The chain is built from TRBV7-2 and TRBJ1-2; TRBD1 matches at 7 bases. This CDR3 is 18 amino acids long. The trim removed 5 bases at V and 1 base at J, leaving 16 bases unmatched. Per the germline V gene, CDR1 is SGHTA and CDR2 is FQGNSA. CDR3 region: CASSPLRQGRKINYGYTF. CDR3 DNA sequence: TGTGCCAGCAGCCCCTTGAGACAGGGCCGAAAGATTAACTATGGCTACACCTTC.

This chain uses TRBV3-1 (or the pseudogene TRBV3-2) with TRBJ2-1; no reliable D call. The CDR3 consists of 14 residues. Germline CDR1 is LGHDT and CDR2 is YNNKEL (reference sequence). V was shortened by 3 bases and J by 2 bases, with 8 bases between the two germline ends. The CDR3 sequence: CASSQQSAYNEQFF. The CDR3 DNA reads as TGTGCCAGCAGCCAGCAGTCAGCCTACAATGAGCAGTTCTTC.

The chain recombines TRBV29-1 with TRBJ2-3; D gene uncertain. CDR3 size: 13 residues. V was shortened by 6 bases and J by 0 bases, with 10 bases between the two germline ends. CDR1 is SQVTM and CDR2 is ANQGSEA in the germline V gene. This chain's CDR3 is CSVVRSSTDTQYF. For the CDR3, the DNA is TGCAGCGTAGTTAGGTCTAGCACAGATACGCAGTATTTT.

This chain uses TRBV6-2 or TRBV6-3 with TRBJ1-2, with D unresolved. Germline loops: CDR1 MNHEY, CDR2 SVGEGT. With 6 bases removed from V and 8 bases from J, the gap between germline ends came to 19 bases. The CDR3 is made up of 14 amino acids. The chain's CDR3 is CASSPNGGRNGYTF. For the CDR3, the DNA is TGTGCCAGCAGCCCAAATGGCGGACGGAACGGCTACACCTTC.

The chain is built from TRBV5-1 and TRBJ1-3; D is uncertain. CDR3 length equals 14 residues. V lost 1 base to trimming and J lost 3 bases, with 8 bases between them. From germline, CDR1 is SGHRS and CDR2 YFSETQ. In nucleotides, the CDR3 is TGCGCCAGCAGCTTGCCCGGGGATGGAAACACCATATATTTT. It codes for CASSLPGDGNTIYF. Full variable domain (missing parts from reference TRBV5-1 and TRBJ1-3): KAGVTQTPRYLIKTRGQQVTLSCSPISGHRSVSWYQQTPGQGLQFLFEYFSETQRNKGNFPGRFSGRQFSNSRSEMNVSTLELGDSALYLCASSLPGDGNTIYFGEGSWLTVV.

This clone appeared a single time. The chain combines TRBV5-1 with TRBJ1-4; no clear D gene. Trimming shortened V by 2 bases and J by 8 bases, and 16 bases separated the two germline ends. CDR1 and CDR2 from the germline V gene are SGHRS and YFSETQ. The length of the CDR3 is 15 residues. The DNA for the CDR3 is TGCGCCAGCAGCTTTGACGGGGAGGCGTACGAAAAACTGTTTTTT. Protein product: CASSFDGEAYEKLFF.

The CDR3 sequence is CASSQDRAYGYTF. The DNA of the CDR3 is TGTGCCAGCAGCCAAGATCGGGCCTATGGCTACACCTTC. The V gene is TRBV14, the J gene TRBJ1-2; D is uncertain. Germline CDR1 reads SGHDN; CDR2 reads FVKESK. With 0 bases removed from V and 4 bases from J, the gap between germline ends came to 6 bases. This CDR3 is 13 amino acids long.

This chain joins TRBV7-9 and TRBJ1-2; 8 nucleotides line up with TRBD1. J was trimmed by 3 bases and V by 5 bases; bases with no gene match: 2. CDR1 and CDR2 from the germline V gene are SEHNR and FQNEAQ (reference sequence). The CDR3 has 13 amino acids. The CDR3 nucleotides are TGTGCCAGCAGCCCGACAGGGGACTATGGCTACACCTTC. It yields the protein CASSPTGDYGYTF.

This chain links TRBV6-5 with TRBJ1-4, with a possible D match to TRBD1 (5 bases). Germline V gene data show CDR1 as MNHEY and CDR2 as SVGAGI. This CDR3 has 16 amino acids. V shed 0 bases and J shed 6 bases, with 14 bases lying between them. CDR3 DNA sequence: TGTGCCAGCAGTTACTCTTCCGGCAGGGTCGATGAAAAACTGTTTTTT. Protein product: CASSYSSGRVDEKLFF.

This chain uses TRBV4-1 with TRBJ1-4; D is possibly TRBD1 (6 bases). Trimming pared 5 bases from V and 8 bases from J, leaving 18 bases between. Germline V CDR1 and CDR2: MGHRA, YSYEKL. The CDR3 contains 15 residues. This chain's CDR3 is CASSGGGQYDEKLFF. In nucleotides, the CDR3 is TGCGCCAGCAGCGGAGGAGGACAGTACGACGAAAAACTGTTTTTT.

The chain links TRBV7-3 to TRBJ2-2; no clear D gene. V lost 2 bases to trimming and J lost 4 bases, with 11 bases between them. This CDR3 has 15 amino acids. The V gene's germline CDR1 is SGHTA and CDR2 FQGTGA. CDR3 in DNA: TGTGCCAGCAGCTTAGTCGGGCAGCCCACCGGGGAGCTGTTTTTT. Translation: CASSLVGQPTGELFF.

V and J are TRBV6-5 and TRBJ1-6; D is undetermined. V was cut by 1 base and J by 8 bases, with 6 bases left in between. The CDR3 totals 13 residues. Germline CDR1 and CDR2: MNHEY and SVGAGI. The CDR3 sequence: CASSYLSDSPLHF. CDR3 nucleotides: TGTGCCAGCAGTTACTTGTCGGATTCACCCCTCCACTTT.

This sequence joins TRBV27 and TRBJ1-4; D is perhaps TRBD1 (6 bases). V lost 2 bases, J lost 7 bases, and 11 bases lay in between. This CDR3 has 14 residues. The V gene's germline CDR1 is MNHEY and CDR2 SMNVEV (reference sequence). CDR3: CASSLGGTPEKLFF. In DNA form, the CDR3 reads TGTGCCAGCAGTTTAGGGGGGACACCTGAAAAACTGTTTTTT.

The V gene is TRBV6-2 or TRBV6-3, the J gene TRBJ2-5, with D perhaps matching TRBD2 (6 bases). The CDR3 consists of 16 residues. Germline values: CDR1 MNHEY, CDR2 SVGEGT. V was shortened by 5 bases and J by 5 bases, with 21 bases between the two germline ends. The CDR3 nucleotides read TGTGCCAGCAGTACCCAGGGACTGGCAGTCTCGGAGACCCAGTACTTC. Amino acids: CASSTQGLAVSETQYF.

This chain uses TRBV7-2 with TRBJ2-5; D remains unclear. Trimming took off 5 bases at V and 5 bases at J, with 9 bases between the two ends. CDR3 length: 12 residues. The germline V gene has CDR1 SGHTA and CDR2 FQGNSA. CDR3 sequence reads: CASSIPPETQYF. The CDR3 nucleotides read TGTGCCAGCAGCATCCCGCCGGAGACCCAGTACTTC.

The V call is TRBV7-9, the J call TRBJ2-3, with TRBD1 identical over 9 bases. This CDR3 spans 14 amino acids. CDR1 is SEHNR, CDR2 FQNEAQ, per germline (reference sequence). Losses at the gene ends were 5 bases for V and 6 bases for J; bases not matched to a gene: 6. CDR3 amino acids: CASSVQGAQDTQYF. CDR3 in DNA: TGTGCCAGCAGCGTACAGGGGGCCCAGGATACGCAGTATTTT.